Sequencing of this T cell receptor (beta chain) was carried out in a study of Graves' ophthalmopathy and Graves' hyperthyroidism. RNA transcripts yielded amplified TCR beta CDR3 regions. Second-round multiplex PCR came after a first-round RT-PCR that employed HTBI primers. TCRdb reanalysed the multiplex PCR reads using MiXCR and keeps one entry per CDR3 protein. The sample lists hundreds of thousands of distinct CDR3 sequences; roughly an eighth were seen once. Only a few counts were recorded for this clonotype. The study enrolled ophthalmopathy donors with moderate-to-severe activity, CAS ≥3, NOSPECS ≥4 and duration under 3 months. Other autoimmune diseases, uncontrolled infections, pregnancy or lactation ruled patients out of participation. The sample was blood. This TCR was sampled from a woman in her twenties or thirties with Graves' ophthalmopathy.

The CDR3 sequence is CASSPFGGDGNTEAFF. DNA of the CDR3: TGTGCCAGCAGCCCTTTCGGTGGGGATGGGAACACTGAAGCTTTCTTT. The chain is built from TRBV9 and TRBJ1-1; no reliable D call. V lost 4 bases and J 1 base, leaving 17 bases between the germline ends. Germline V gives CDR1 SGDLS, CDR2 YYNGEE. CDR3 length: 16 residues.